One sample yielded the 24 T cell receptor beta chains listed below, sequenced in a study of cytomegalovirus exposure and HLA in healthy donors. The PCR ran on 60 Vbeta and 13 Jbeta primers. Sequenced by immunoSEQ multiplex PCR; TCRdb stores in-frame clones only, minus some. The sample lists roughly 100,000 clones, about three quarters occurring once. The specimen sequenced was PBMCs. All receptors come from a woman aged 18-29 years in good health and CMV-seropositive.

The chain is built from TRBV6-6 and TRBJ1-3, with D possibly matching TRBD1 (6 bases). CDR3 length: 16 residues. Germline V gives CDR1 MNHNY, CDR2 SVGAGI (reference sequence). V was trimmed by 11 bases and J by 0 bases, leaving 20 bases between them. The CDR3 DNA reads TGTGCCTCACAGACCGCACGGACAGCCTCTGGAAACACCATATATTTT. It is translated as CASQTARTASGNTIYF.

The chain carries TRBV6-1 and TRBJ1-6, with 12 positions matching TRBD1. This CDR3 comprises 13 residues. V gave up 6 bases and J gave up 9 bases; unmatched junction bases: 0. The germline V gene encodes CDR1 MNHNS and CDR2 SASEGT. CDR3 in DNA: TGTGCCAGCAGGGGACAGGGGGCTTCACCCCTCCACTTT. This gives the protein CASRGQGASPLHF.

The gene calls are TRBV6-6 and TRBJ1-5; TRBD1 is a possible D gene (5 bases). This CDR3 spans 13 amino acids. Germline V lookup: CDR1 MNHNY, CDR2 SVGAGI (reference sequence). V gave up 6 bases and J gave up 4 bases, with 10 bases separating them. The CDR3 sequence: CASRPRTNQPQHF. Written as DNA, the CDR3 is TGTGCCAGCAGGCCCCGGACAAATCAGCCCCAGCATTTT.

This clone was recorded only once. The rearrangement uses TRBV5-1 and TRBJ2-7; 11 nucleotides align to TRBD2. Looked up from germline, CDR1 is SGHRS and CDR2 is YFSETQ. V lost 2 bases to trimming and J lost 5 bases; unmatched junction nucleotides: 9. This CDR3 region has 16 residues. The CDR3 is CASSLSLAGGQDEQYF. DNA for the CDR3: TGCGCCAGCAGCTTAAGTCTAGCGGGAGGACAGGACGAGCAGTACTTC.

The rearrangement links TRBV28 to TRBJ2-7; TRBD2 is a possible D gene (6 bases). The V gene's germline CDR1 is MDHEN and CDR2 SYDVKM. V lost 6 bases to trimming and J lost 2 bases, with 17 bases between them. The CDR3 has 15 amino acids. In nucleotides, the CDR3 is TGTGCCAGCAGCTCGCCTCGGGACTCAACCTACGAGCAGTACTTC. This sequence encodes CASSSPRDSTYEQYF.

This chain uses TRBV9 with TRBJ2-2, with 8 bases lining up with TRBD2. The CDR3 consists of 16 residues. The germline CDR1 and CDR2 sequences are SGDLS and YYNGEE. J lost 4 bases, V lost 3 bases, and 8 bases had no gene match. This chain's CDR3 is CASSARAGGVTGELFF. The CDR3 DNA reads as TGTGCCAGCAGCGCCCGGGCGGGGGGAGTCACCGGGGAGCTGTTTTTT. Full variable domain (rest looked up from reference TRBV9 and TRBJ2-2): DSGVTQTPKHLITATGQRVTLRCSPRSGDLSVYWYQQSLDQGLQFLIQYYNGEERAKGNILERFSAQQFPDLHSELNLSSLELGDSALYFCASSARAGGVTGELFFGEGSRLTVL.

V is TRBV28 and J is TRBJ2-2, with TRBD1 as a possible D gene (5 bases). The CDR3 spans 16 residues. Germline V gene lookup returns CDR1 MDHEN and CDR2 SYDVKM. V gave up 3 bases and J gave up 6 bases, with 17 bases separating them. Here the CDR3 DNA reads TGTGCCAGCAGTTTCACAGGCGAGGTCCCAGCCGGGGAGCTGTTTTTT. This gives the protein CASSFTGEVPAGELFF. Supplemented by reference TRBV28 and TRBJ2-2, the full variable domain reads DVKVTQSSRYLVKRTGEKVFLECVQDMDHENMFWYRQDPGLGLRLIYFSYDVKMKEKGDIPEGYSVSREKKERFSLILESASTNQTSMYLCASSFTGEVPAGELFFGEGSRLTVL.

The rearrangement uses TRBV2 and TRBJ2-3, with 10 bases matching TRBD2. This CDR3 region has 16 residues. The J segment lost 2 bases and the V segment lost 6 bases, leaving 8 bases of the junction unmatched. Germline CDR1 and CDR2: SNHLY and FYNNEI. The CDR3, as DNA: TGTGCCAGCAGCGGTGGGACTAGCGTACCCACAGATACGCAGTATTTT. It yields the protein CASSGGTSVPTDTQYF.

The chain has TRBV2 and TRBJ2-6; D is possibly TRBD1 (6 bases). Trimming cost V 10 bases and J 0 bases, with 19 bases left between them. The CDR3 loop spans 17 amino acids. Germline assignment: CDR1 SNHLY and CDR2 FYNNEI. The chain's CDR3 is CAIEPGQTASGANVLTF. The CDR3, as DNA: TGTGCCATCGAACCCGGACAGACAGCCTCTGGGGCCAACGTCCTGACTTTC.

V and J are TRBV5-4 and TRBJ2-3, with D perhaps matching TRBD2 (5 bases). Trimming took off 0 bases at V and 1 base at J, with 9 bases between the two ends. The CDR3 sequence is 15 residues long. Per germline, CDR1 SGHNT and CDR2 YYREEE (reference sequence). The CDR3 is CASSLDSGRTDTQYF. Written as DNA, the CDR3 is TGTGCCAGCAGCTTGGACAGCGGACGCACAGATACGCAGTATTTT.

J is TRBJ1-5 and V is TRBV2, with D possibly being TRBD1 (6 bases). This CDR3 comprises 15 residues. CDR1 SNHLY and CDR2 FYNNEI come from the germline V gene. Trimming cost V 5 bases and J 0 bases, with 11 bases left between them. The CDR3 is CASSKDSLSNQPQHF. CDR3 coding DNA: TGTGCCAGCAGTAAGGACAGCCTTAGCAATCAGCCCCAGCATTTT.

The chain has TRBV6-1 and TRBJ2-7; 9 bases fit TRBD2. CDR3 size: 15 residues. V lost 6 bases, J lost 7 bases, and 13 bases stayed unmatched. Germline V lookup: CDR1 MNHNS, CDR2 SASEGT. In DNA form, the CDR3 reads TGTGCCAGCAGGGCTAGCGGGATCGTAGTGGGGGAGCAGTACTTC. This translates into CASRASGIVVGEQYF.

The rearrangement links TRBV28 to TRBJ1-3, with D perhaps matching TRBD1 (6 bases). Germline CDR1 MDHEN, CDR2 SYDVKM. The CDR3 loop spans 15 amino acids. Trimming shortened V by 5 bases and J by 3 bases, and 14 bases separated the two germline ends. The CDR3 region has the DNA TGTGCCAGCAGTCCGGCCGACAGGATTGGAAACACCATATATTTT. This gives the protein CASSPADRIGNTIYF.

This chain links TRBV2 with TRBJ1-5; 7 bases are a match to TRBD1. V dropped 6 bases and J dropped 2; count of bases not matched to a gene: 7. The CDR3 is 15 amino acids. Germline V gene lookup returns CDR1 SNHLY and CDR2 FYNNEI. This CDR3 is CASRADRAGNQPQHF. The DNA for the CDR3 is TGTGCCAGCAGAGCCGACAGGGCCGGCAATCAGCCCCAGCATTTT.

A single count supports this clone. This chain uses TRBV6-6 with TRBJ2-1; 8 bases line up with TRBD1. The J segment lost 2 bases and the V segment lost 6 bases, leaving 3 bases of the junction unmatched. Germline assignment: CDR1 MNHNY and CDR2 SVGAGI (reference sequence). CDR3 length: 14 residues. The CDR3 loop is CASSTTGAYNEQFF. CDR3 coding DNA: TGTGCCAGCAGCACGACAGGGGCCTACAATGAGCAGTTCTTC.

The chain couples TRBV4-2 to TRBJ2-7; no clear D gene. Germline-derived CDR1 and CDR2 are LGHNA and YNFKEQ. V was trimmed by 3 bases and J by 4 bases, leaving 7 bases between them. The CDR3 covers 12 residues. For the CDR3, the DNA is TGTGCCAGCAGCCAGAACAGTTACGAGCAGTACTTC. Residues: CASSQNSYEQYF.

J is TRBJ1-5 and V is TRBV2; D is ambiguous. Germline V gene lookup returns CDR1 SNHLY and CDR2 FYNNEI. V lost 4 bases and J lost 7, with 8 bases in between. The length of the CDR3 is 12 residues. CDR3 nucleotides: TGTGCCAGCAGTGCCGGTCGGCAGCCCCAGCATTTT. Translated: CASSAGRQPQHF.

The chain uses TRBV29-1 and TRBJ2-3; D may be TRBD2 (6 bases). V was pared by 6 bases and J by 4 bases, with 14 bases between. Germline CDR1 reads SQVTM; CDR2 reads ANQGSEA. The CDR3 is made up of 13 amino acids. In nucleotides, the CDR3 is TGCAGCGTCCGCTTAGGAGGGGCAGATACGCAGTATTTT. This encodes CSVRLGGADTQYF.

The rearrangement uses TRBV5-4 and TRBJ1-4, with D perhaps matching TRBD1 (5 bases). Trimming stripped 2 bases from V and 0 bases from J, with 17 bases between. This CDR3 has 18 amino acids. The germline CDR1 and CDR2 sequences are SGHNT and YYREEE (reference sequence). The CDR3 loop reads CASSFSGGGRATNEKLFF. CDR3 nucleotides: TGTGCCAGCAGCTTCTCCGGCGGGGGACGCGCAACTAATGAAAAACTGTTTTTT.

The CDR3 here is CASSPNLDSEAFF. The CDR3 bases are TGTGCCAGCAGCCCTAATCTTGACAGTGAAGCTTTCTTT. The chain couples TRBV4-2 to TRBJ1-1, with a weak D call TRBD1 (5 bases). The CDR3 is 13 amino acids. Germline-derived CDR1 and CDR2 are LGHNA and YNFKEQ. Trimming left V 4 bases short and J 7 bases short, with 13 bases between.

The V and J genes are TRBV10-3 and TRBJ2-7; 7 bases match TRBD2. CDR1 ENHRY and CDR2 SYGVKD come from the germline V gene. J was trimmed by 7 bases and V by 6 bases; bases with no gene match: 9. This CDR3 has 13 residues. The CDR3 nucleotides are TGTGCCATCAGCCCACGAGGGGAGGGGGAGCAGTACTTC. Translation gives CAISPRGEGEQYF.

The V gene is TRBV6-5, the J gene TRBJ2-7; D is possibly TRBD1 (5 bases). This CDR3 spans 14 amino acids. V gave up 4 bases and J gave up 1 base, with 11 bases separating them. Germline V lookup: CDR1 MNHEY, CDR2 SVGAGI. The chain's CDR3 is CASSSPQGSYEQYF. DNA for the CDR3: TGTGCCAGCAGTTCCCCCCAGGGATCCTACGAGCAGTACTTC.

The chain employs TRBV19 and TRBJ1-2, with 8 bases matching TRBD1. J lost 2 bases, V lost 4 bases, and 3 bases had no gene match. The CDR3 is 14 residues long. CDR1 and CDR2 (germline): LNHDA, SQIVND (reference sequence). The chain's CDR3 is CASSTGQGNYGYTF. CDR3 coding DNA: TGTGCCAGTAGTACAGGACAGGGCAACTATGGCTACACCTTC.

The rearrangement links TRBV12-1 to TRBJ2-1; TRBD2 is the table's D call and was not checked against the DNA. TRBV12-1 is an annotated pseudogene. This CDR3 is built from 18 residues. CDR3 in amino acids: CASSFAFPGTSVYNEQFF. CDR3 sequence (DNA): TGTGCCAGCAGCTTTGCTTTCCCCGGGACTAGCGTATACAATGAGCAGTTCTTC.